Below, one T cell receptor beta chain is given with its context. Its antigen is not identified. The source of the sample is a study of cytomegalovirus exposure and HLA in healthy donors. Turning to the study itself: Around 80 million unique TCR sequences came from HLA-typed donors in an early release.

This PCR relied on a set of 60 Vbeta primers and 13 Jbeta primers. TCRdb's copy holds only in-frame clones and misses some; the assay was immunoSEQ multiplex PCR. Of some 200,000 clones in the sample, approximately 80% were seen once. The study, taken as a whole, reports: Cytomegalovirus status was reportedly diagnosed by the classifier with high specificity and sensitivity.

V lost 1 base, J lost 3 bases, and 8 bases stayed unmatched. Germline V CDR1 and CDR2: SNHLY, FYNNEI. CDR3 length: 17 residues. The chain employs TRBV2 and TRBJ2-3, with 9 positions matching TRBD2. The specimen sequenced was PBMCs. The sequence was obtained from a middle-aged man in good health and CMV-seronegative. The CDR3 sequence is CASSEGSSGRSTDTQYF. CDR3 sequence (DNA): TGTGCCAGCAGTGAAGGGTCCAGCGGGAGGAGTACAGATACGCAGTATTTT.